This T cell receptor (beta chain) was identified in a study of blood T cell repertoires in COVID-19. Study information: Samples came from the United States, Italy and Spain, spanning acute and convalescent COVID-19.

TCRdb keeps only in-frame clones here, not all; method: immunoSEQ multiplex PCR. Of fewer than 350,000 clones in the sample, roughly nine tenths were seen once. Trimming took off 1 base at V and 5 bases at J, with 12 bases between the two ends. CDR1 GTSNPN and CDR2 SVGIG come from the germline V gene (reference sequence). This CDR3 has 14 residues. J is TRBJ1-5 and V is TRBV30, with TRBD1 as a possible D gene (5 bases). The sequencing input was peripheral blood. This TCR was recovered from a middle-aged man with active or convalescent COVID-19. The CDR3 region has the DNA TGTGCCTGGAGTGCCGACAGCCAGCATCAGCCCCAGCATTTT. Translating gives CAWSADSQHQPQHF.